This entry features one T cell receptor (beta chain) sequence. This sample was included in a study of shared clonotypes between healthy human individuals. At the level of the study: Donors, aged 18 to 49, were a couple of women and three men.

The data were produced by immunoSEQ multiplex PCR, yet TCRdb's version contains in-frame clones alone and is incomplete. The table shows hundreds of thousands of clones, with around 72% occurring only once. Germline V gene data show CDR1 as SGHKS and CDR2 as YYEKEE (reference sequence). This CDR3 spans 13 amino acids. Trimming took 4 bases from V and 5 from J, leaving 13 bases between them. The chain combines TRBV5-5 with TRBJ2-7; no clear D. The source material was memory CD4+ T cells sorted from blood. Described subset: CD45RA-negative fraction. The origin of this receptor is a woman younger than 45 in good health. The CDR3: CASSRWESDEQYF. The CDR3 DNA is TGTGCCAGCAGCCGCTGGGAATCGGACGAGCAGTACTTC.